This T cell receptor (beta chain) derives from a study of blood T cell repertoires in COVID-19. Study-wide background: Samples representing acute and convalescent COVID-19 were sourced from the United States, Italy and Spain.

In the original workflow: Amplification from reference gene primers served as the basis for estimated nucleated cell counts. Profiled with immunoSEQ multiplex PCR; TCRdb holds only in-frame clones, not every one. D and trimming come from the DNA, and the V and J calls and clone size come from that table. In the table there are more than 100,000 clones, about 90% of which are singletons. This clone was detected only a few times. Per the germline V gene, CDR1 is MNHEY and CDR2 is SVGAGI. This CDR3 has 16 amino acids. Deletions cut 4 bases from V and 0 bases from J, with 13 bases between. The chain links TRBV6-5 to TRBJ2-1; D gene uncertain. The sequence came from a woman aged 45-65 years with active or convalescent COVID-19. Sequenced sample: peripheral blood. The CDR3 nucleotides are TGTGCCAGCAGTTCCGCCCAACTAAGCTCCTACAATGAGCAGTTCTTC. Translation: CASSSAQLSSYNEQFF.